The 19 T cell receptor beta chains listed next were all sequenced from one sample in a study of T-cell reconstitution after alpha-beta-depleted transplantation in children. TCRbeta library construction was performed incorporating unique molecular identifiers. TCRdb used MiXCR to reprocess the PCR reads, holding one entry per CDR3 protein. Of under 60,000 distinct CDR3 sequences listed, 5.5% to 7.5% are singletons. Sequenced here: PBMCs, mostly from graft donor cells, sampled 60 days after TCRalphabeta/CD19-depleted stem cell transplant. The receptor set was obtained from a female patient under 10 years old who had a stem cell transplant for aplastic anemia, so the T cells may come from the graft donor.

This clonotype came up many times. The chain carries TRBV20-1 and TRBJ2-2; D might be TRBD2 (5 bases). The CDR3 is 15 amino acids. Germline lookup yields CDR1 DFQATT and CDR2 SNEGSKA (reference sequence). Trimming left V 1 base short and J 1 base short, with 10 bases between. As DNA, the CDR3 is TGCAGTGCTAGAGGGTCTAGCAGGAACACCGGGGAGCTGTTTTTT. Amino acids: CSARGSSRNTGELFF.

This clonotype was seen repeatedly, ten times or more. This chain uses TRBV5-5 with TRBJ2-7; the D is unclear. CDR3 length: 12 residues. Trimming stripped 1 base from V and 0 bases from J, with 2 bases between. Germline CDR1 and CDR2: SGHKS and YYEKEE (reference sequence). The CDR3 bases are TGTGCCAGCAGCTTGTTCTCCTACGAGCAGTACTTC. As protein: CASSLFSYEQYF.

In this sample, this clonotype turned up a few times. The chain recombines TRBV14 with TRBJ2-5, with 12 bases matching TRBD2. Trimming took 2 bases from V and 5 from J; bases not matched to a gene: 3. The CDR3 length is 15 residues. The germline CDR1 and CDR2 sequences are SGHDN and FVKESK. The CDR3 spells CASSQRLAGVETQYF. CDR3 in DNA: TGTGCCAGCAGCCAAAGACTAGCGGGAGTCGAGACCCAGTACTTC.

This clonotype was observed many times. The chain links TRBV20-1 to TRBJ1-1; no clear D. The germline V gene encodes CDR1 DFQATT and CDR2 SNEGSKA (reference sequence). The CDR3 has 12 residues. V dropped 3 bases and J dropped 1 base, with 6 bases sitting between them. CDR3 nucleotides: TGCAGTGCTAGCTTTACGAACACTGAAGCTTTCTTT. This encodes CSASFTNTEAFF.

This clonotype was observed at least ten times. The chain combines TRBV12-3 or TRBV12-4 with TRBJ2-3, with D possibly called TRBD1 or TRBD2 (5 bases each). The CDR3 is 14 residues long. V lost 7 bases to trimming and J lost 6 bases, with 17 bases between them. The CDR3 protein is CASTLLGAGDTQYF. CDR3 sequence (DNA): TGTGCCAGCACCCTTCTGGGAGCAGGGGATACGCAGTATTTT.

The table lists this clonotype with many counts. This sequence joins TRBV20-1 and TRBJ2-1, with 8 bases identical to TRBD1. The junction had 11 bases not matched to a gene; V was cut back by 3 bases and J by 7 bases. The CDR3 runs to 15 residues. Germline V lookup: CDR1 DFQATT, CDR2 SNEGSKA (reference sequence). The CDR3 DNA follows: TGCAGTGCTAGCCAACCAGGGGGCGATGTGAATGAGCAGTTCTTC. Amino acid sequence: CSASQPGGDVNEQFF.

This clonotype has a count of ten or more. The chain is built from TRBV9 and TRBJ1-1; D not certain. Trimming took 0 bases from V and 8 from J, leaving 11 bases between them. This CDR3 comprises 13 residues. Germline-derived CDR1 and CDR2 are SGDLS and YYNGEE. CDR3 protein: CASSVGEGEEAFF. Here the CDR3 DNA reads TGTGCCAGCAGCGTAGGTGAGGGAGAGGAAGCTTTCTTT.

This clonotype came up many times. The chain employs TRBV20-1 and TRBJ2-1; D unclear. Germline CDR1 reads DFQATT; CDR2 reads SNEGSKA (reference sequence). CDR3 length: 11 residues. V dropped 7 bases and J dropped 8 bases, with 12 bases sitting between them. In nucleotides, the CDR3 is TGCAGTGGAGCCAAGGCCCATGAGCAGTTCTTC. This sequence encodes CSGAKAHEQFF.

In its sample, this clonotype was seen many times. For the CDR3, the DNA is TGTGCCAGCAGTTTGAGGGGCAACTACGAGCAGTACTTC. Protein sequence: CASSLRGNYEQYF. The chain links TRBV12-3 or TRBV12-4 to TRBJ2-7; the D call may be TRBD1 or TRBD2 (5 bases each). The V gene lost 3 bases and the J gene lost 3 bases, with 9 bases spanning the gap. The CDR3 is 13 amino acids.

In this sample, this clonotype turned up many times. The chain joins TRBV5-5 to TRBJ2-6; the D gene is possibly TRBD2 (6 bases). The CDR3 has 14 residues. The V gene's germline CDR1 is SGHKS and CDR2 YYEKEE (reference sequence). V dropped 4 bases and J dropped 1 base, with 6 bases sitting between them. In DNA, the CDR3 is TGTGCCAGCAGCCTAGCGTCTGGGGCCAACGTCCTGACTTTC. Its protein product is CASSLASGANVLTF.

Ten or more counts support this clonotype. The chain has TRBV20-1 and TRBJ2-1, with D perhaps assigned TRBD1 or TRBD2 (5 bases each). Between the trimmed V and J ends, which lost 6 bases and 10 bases, there was a span of 19 bases. The CDR3 covers 13 residues. Germline V gene lookup returns CDR1 DFQATT and CDR2 SNEGSKA (reference sequence). The CDR3 reads CSARDGAVLEQFF. In nucleotides, the CDR3 is TGCAGTGCGAGGGACGGCGCCGTGTTGGAGCAGTTCTTC.

This clonotype was observed at least ten times. DNA of the CDR3: TGTGCCAGCAGGAGGACATCTCTAGCCAAAAACATTCAGTACTTC. Residues: CASRRTSLAKNIQYF. J is TRBJ2-4 and V is TRBV7-2; a weak D match, TRBD1 (5 bases). The germline V and J ends were trimmed by 6 bases and 0 bases, with 12 bases remaining between them. The CDR3 is 15 residues long. The germline V gene has CDR1 SGHTA and CDR2 FQGNSA.

In its sample, this clonotype was seen many times. This chain joins TRBV5-1 and TRBJ2-7; D perhaps matches TRBD1 (6 bases). The germline V gene encodes CDR1 SGHRS and CDR2 YFSETQ. Trimming pared 2 bases from V and 3 bases from J, leaving 12 bases between. This CDR3 comprises 14 residues. This CDR3 is CASSFGQSFYEQYF. The CDR3 DNA follows: TGCGCCAGCAGCTTTGGACAGAGCTTCTACGAGCAGTACTTC.

This clonotype has a count of ten or more. The rearrangement uses TRBV7-9 and TRBJ2-1, with D unclear. CDR3 length: 16 residues. Germline assignment: CDR1 SEHNR and CDR2 FQNEAQ (reference sequence). The V gene lost 5 bases and the J gene lost 0 bases, with 14 bases spanning the gap. Here the CDR3 reads CASSPNTRSSYNEQFF. In DNA, the CDR3 is TGTGCCAGCAGCCCCAACACCCGGAGCTCCTACAATGAGCAGTTCTTC.

In its sample, this clonotype was seen many times. The chain employs TRBV20-1 and TRBJ2-3; 10 nucleotides line up with TRBD2. This CDR3 contains 19 residues. Trimming at V came to 6 bases and at J to 0 bases, leaving 18 bases not matched to a gene. The germline gives CDR1 DFQATT, CDR2 SNEGSKA (reference sequence). CDR3: CSAGSSAQGLAVSTDTQYF. CDR3 nucleotide sequence: TGCAGTGCCGGCAGCTCAGCCCAAGGACTAGCGGTGAGCACAGATACGCAGTATTTT.

This clonotype appeared many times. V gene TRBV5-6 combines with J gene TRBJ1-1; D unclear. The CDR3 sequence is 15 residues long. Germline CDR1 reads SGHDT; CDR2 reads YYEEEE. Trimming left V 1 base short and J 6 bases short, with 16 bases between. CDR3 bases: TGTGCCAGCAGCTTGAGAAGGGTTTATGGCTCTGAAGCTTTCTTT. Its translation is CASSLRRVYGSEAFF. The variable domain in full, with the rest retrieved from reference TRBV5-6 and TRBJ1-1, is DAGVTQSPTHLIKTRGQQVTLRCSPKSGHDTVSWYQQALGQGPQFIFQYYEEEERQRGNFPDRFSGHQFPNYSSELNVNALLLGDSALYLCASSLRRVYGSEAFFGQGTRLTVV.

This clonotype was observed at least ten times. The chain has TRBV29-1 and TRBJ2-1; TRBD2 agrees at 10 bases. The CDR3 runs 13 residues. The germline V gene encodes CDR1 SQVTM and CDR2 ANQGSEA. The CDR3: CSDLAGAKHEQFF. Written as DNA, the CDR3 is TGCAGTGATCTAGCGGGAGCCAAGCATGAGCAGTTCTTC.

This clonotype was seen many times. This chain links TRBV12-3 or TRBV12-4 with TRBJ1-5, with D uncertain. CDR3 length: 13 residues. V lost 5 bases and J lost 2, with 7 bases in between. CDR3 amino acids: CASSRSGNQPQHF. Here the CDR3 DNA reads TGTGCCAGCAGTAGGTCGGGCAATCAGCCCCAGCATTTT.

This clonotype has at least ten counts. V and J are TRBV15 and TRBJ2-2; no reliable D call. This CDR3 spans 15 amino acids. Germline V gene sequence: CDR1 LNHNV, CDR2 YYDKDF (reference sequence). The V gene lost 0 bases and the J gene lost 2 bases, with 7 bases spanning the gap. The chain's CDR3 is CATSRDRINTGELFF. The CDR3 coding sequence is TGTGCCACCAGCAGAGATCGAATAAACACCGGGGAGCTGTTTTTT.